Below, 5 T cell receptor beta chains from the same sample are listed, as sequenced in a study of cytomegalovirus exposure and HLA in healthy donors. The data were produced by immunoSEQ multiplex PCR, yet TCRdb's version contains in-frame clones alone and is incomplete. The sample includes just under 150,000 clones, roughly 90% of them seen just once. Input material: PBMCs. These receptors all come from a man aged 18 to 30 in good health and CMV-seropositive.

The V gene is TRBV4-1, the J gene TRBJ1-6; 8 nucleotides match TRBD1. With 4 bases clipped from V and 13 bases from J, the junction kept 9 bases outside the gene matches. This CDR3 has 14 amino acids. Looked up from germline, CDR1 is MGHRA and CDR2 is YSYEKL. In DNA form, the CDR3 reads TGCGCCAGCAGCCTCTACGACAGGGGTGACCCCCTCCACTTT. Translation gives CASSLYDRGDPLHF.

The chain is built from TRBV6-1 and TRBJ1-1; weak D call: TRBD1 (6 bases). This CDR3 is 14 amino acids long. Per the germline V gene, CDR1 is MNHNS and CDR2 is SASEGT. V lost 6 bases and J lost 2, with 13 bases in between. CDR3 amino acids: CASRGTGPNTEAFF. CDR3 in DNA: TGTGCCAGCAGGGGAACAGGGCCTAACACTGAAGCTTTCTTT.

The V call is TRBV9, the J call TRBJ1-2, with 8 bases that match TRBD1. V was clipped by 6 bases and J by 1 base; unmatched bases: 5. The CDR3 is 14 amino acids. Germline CDR1 and CDR2: SGDLS and YYNGEE. Here the CDR3 DNA reads TGTGCCAGCACCAAGACAGGGGTTAACTATGGCTACACCTTC. This gives the protein CASTKTGVNYGYTF.

The chain joins TRBV5-1 to TRBJ2-7; tentative D call: TRBD2 (5 bases). Germline loops: CDR1 SGHRS, CDR2 YFSETQ. This CDR3 is 11 amino acids long. Trimming shortened V by 10 bases and J by 3 bases, and 11 bases separated the two germline ends. For the CDR3, the DNA is TGCGCCTCGGTCGGGGACTACGAGCAGTACTTC. Translated: CASVGDYEQYF.

The genes are TRBV18 and TRBJ1-1; the D gene is possibly TRBD1 (5 bases). The V end was cut by 3 bases, the J end by 0 bases, with 8 bases between. The CDR3 has 14 residues. CDR1 and CDR2 from the germline V gene are KGHSH and LQKENI. CDR3 region: CASSPQGMNTEAFF. The DNA of the CDR3 is TGTGCCAGCTCACCCCAGGGCATGAACACTGAAGCTTTCTTT.